This T cell receptor (beta chain) appears in the sequencing data of a study of blood T cell repertoires in COVID-19. Donors were grouped by their self-reported clinical history. Authors' data handling: Researchers report that nucleated cell counts were estimated from reference gene primer amplification. Sequenced by immunoSEQ multiplex PCR; TCRdb stores in-frame clones only, minus some. V and J calls and clone size follow that table, whereas D and trimming were derived from the DNA. The table lists fewer than 300,000 clones, approximately 91% of them singletons, with over 2% in the top ten. The germline CDR1 and CDR2 sequences are SGHTA and FQGNSA. The CDR3 runs to 13 residues. Trimming removed 3 bases from V and 4 bases from J, with 10 bases in between.

The receptor's source is a middle-aged woman with acute COVID-19. The chain links TRBV7-2 to TRBJ2-7; the D gene is possibly TRBD2 (5 bases). The sample taken for sequencing was PBMCs or T cells enriched from blood (not recorded which). CDR3 protein: CASSLDSEYEQYF. The CDR3 DNA sequence: TGTGCCAGCAGCTTGGATAGCGAGTACGAGCAGTACTTC. The full variable domain, its missing parts supplied by reference TRBV7-2 and TRBJ2-7, is GAGVSQSPSNKVTEKGKDVELRCDPISGHTALYWYRQSLGQGLEFLIYFQGNSAPDKSGLPSDRFSAERTGGSVSTLTIQRTQQEDSAVYLCASSLDSEYEQYFGPGTRLTVT.